What follows is one TCR beta chain and its context. What it recognizes is unknown. Sequencing used immunoSEQ multiplex PCR; TCRdb keeps in-frame clones, though not all of them. The sample lists tens of thousands of clones; about 85% were seen once. The germline V gene has CDR1 SGHDT and CDR2 YYEEEE. V was clipped by 4 bases and J by 5 bases, with 20 bases between them. The CDR3 runs to 16 residues. This sample was included in a study of OX40 agonist ivuxolimab in advanced cancers. Across the study: Having had anti-PD-1, anti-PD-L1 or anti-CTLA-4 therapy before was allowed, and roughly 40% had some. Study observations and caveats: Circulating CD4+ and CD8+ T cells showed clonal expansion by week 6 at 0.1 to 3.0 mg/kg. Among T cells, CD8+ cells averaged more expanded clones than CD4+ cells.

Specimen: CD4+ or CD8+ T cells sorted from blood, collected in a trial of the OX40 agonist ivuxolimab. The V gene is TRBV5-6, the J gene TRBJ2-3; a weak D match, TRBD2 (6 bases). The TCR sequence derives from an adult with an advanced solid tumor such as melanoma, head and neck, liver or kidney cancer. CDR3: CASSLGVKRGLDTQYF. For the CDR3, the DNA is TGTGCCAGCAGCCTGGGGGTGAAACGGGGGTTAGATACGCAGTATTTT.